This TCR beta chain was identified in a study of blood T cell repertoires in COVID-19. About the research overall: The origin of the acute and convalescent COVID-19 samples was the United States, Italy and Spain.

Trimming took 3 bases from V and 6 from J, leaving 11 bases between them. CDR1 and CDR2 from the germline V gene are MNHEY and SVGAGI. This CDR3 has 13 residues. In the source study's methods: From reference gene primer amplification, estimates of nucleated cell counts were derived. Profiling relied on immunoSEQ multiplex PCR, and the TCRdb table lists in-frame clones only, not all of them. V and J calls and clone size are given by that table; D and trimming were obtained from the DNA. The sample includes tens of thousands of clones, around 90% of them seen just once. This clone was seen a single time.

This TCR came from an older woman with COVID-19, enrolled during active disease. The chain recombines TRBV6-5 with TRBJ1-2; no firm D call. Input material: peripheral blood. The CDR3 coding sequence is TGTGCCAGCAGTTATACCCCGGAGAATGGCTACACCTTC. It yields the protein CASSYTPENGYTF.